At least ten counts were recorded for the clone carrying this T cell receptor beta chain. Its antigen is unidentified. As to time point: persistent/refractory GD, antithyroid drugs over 5 years with positive TRAb. The authors made the TCR library using RNA they extracted from PBMCs. Per American Thyroid Association guidelines, Graves' disease was diagnosed. Approximately 9.6 milliliters of peripheral blood were drawn into EDTA tubes. CDR3-region Arm-PCR and iRepertoire HTBI primers produced the TCR beta libraries. In the original analysis: Sample data revealed under 75 TRBV and over twelve TRBJ segments. One entry per CDR3 protein, called by TCRdb with MiXCR from the multiplex PCR reads. The V and J calls were not made by the authors but by TCRdb's processing. The sample shows 400,000 to 500,000 distinct CDR3 sequences, 20% to 25% of them seen only once. The source of the sample is a study of regulatory T cells in long-lasting Graves disease.

Whole-study results and caveats: TCR diversity was lower in persistent Graves' patients (versus newly diagnosed ones).

The germline V gene has CDR1 MNHNS and CDR2 SASEGT. The length of the CDR3 is 14 residues. V was clipped by 5 bases and J by 3 bases, with 8 bases between them. The clonotype was recovered from a female donor with Graves disease. Specimen: peripheral blood mononuclear cells (PBMCs), collected when the disease was refractory, from a patient treated with antithyroid drugs. The chain has TRBV6-1 and TRBJ2-6; D is possibly TRBD1 (6 bases). In nucleotides, the CDR3 is TGTGCCAGCAGTACAGGGTATGGGGCCAACGTCCTGACTTTC. Translation gives CASSTGYGANVLTF.